The source of this TCR beta chain is a study of identical twins. TCRdb recomputed calls from the 5' RACE reads with MiXCR, one row per CDR3 protein. The data show fewer than 550,000 distinct CDR3 sequences, 15% seen once. Study-wide results and limits: Models underestimated TCR alpha sharing (out-of-frame) in monozygotic twins. Within cord blood, abundant beta clonotypes carried fewer insertions, but memory repertoires showed no such trend.

V was pared by 7 bases and J by 4 bases, with 20 bases between. CDR3 size: 15 residues. Germline V lookup: CDR1 LNHDA, CDR2 SQIVND (reference sequence). On this clonotype: As yet, its antigen is unknown.

These records were also assigned to another study, of yellow fever vaccine responses in identical twins.

The receptor's source is a woman aged 18-29 years in good health. The sequencing input was CD4+ T cells sorted from blood. This chain connects TRBV19 to TRBJ2-7; tentative D call: TRBD1 (6 bases). The CDR3 DNA reads TGTGCCAGTATGGCTAGGACAGCGGCTTCTTACGAGCAGTACTTC. This gives the protein CASMARTAASYEQYF.